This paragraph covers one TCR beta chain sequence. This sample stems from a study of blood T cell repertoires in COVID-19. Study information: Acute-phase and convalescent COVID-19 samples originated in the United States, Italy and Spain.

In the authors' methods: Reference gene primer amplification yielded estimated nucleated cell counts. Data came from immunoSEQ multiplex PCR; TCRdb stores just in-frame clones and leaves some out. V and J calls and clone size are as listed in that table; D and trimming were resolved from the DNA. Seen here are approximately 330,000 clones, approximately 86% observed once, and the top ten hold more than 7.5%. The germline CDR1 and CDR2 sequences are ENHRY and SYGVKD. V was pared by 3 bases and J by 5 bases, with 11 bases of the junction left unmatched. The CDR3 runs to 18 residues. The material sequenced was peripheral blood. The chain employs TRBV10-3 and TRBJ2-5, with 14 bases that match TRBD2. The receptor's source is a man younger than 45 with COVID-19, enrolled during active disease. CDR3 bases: TGTGCCATCAGTGAACGGGGCGGACTAGCGGGAGGTGGCGAGACCCAGTACTTC. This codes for CAISERGGLAGGGETQYF.